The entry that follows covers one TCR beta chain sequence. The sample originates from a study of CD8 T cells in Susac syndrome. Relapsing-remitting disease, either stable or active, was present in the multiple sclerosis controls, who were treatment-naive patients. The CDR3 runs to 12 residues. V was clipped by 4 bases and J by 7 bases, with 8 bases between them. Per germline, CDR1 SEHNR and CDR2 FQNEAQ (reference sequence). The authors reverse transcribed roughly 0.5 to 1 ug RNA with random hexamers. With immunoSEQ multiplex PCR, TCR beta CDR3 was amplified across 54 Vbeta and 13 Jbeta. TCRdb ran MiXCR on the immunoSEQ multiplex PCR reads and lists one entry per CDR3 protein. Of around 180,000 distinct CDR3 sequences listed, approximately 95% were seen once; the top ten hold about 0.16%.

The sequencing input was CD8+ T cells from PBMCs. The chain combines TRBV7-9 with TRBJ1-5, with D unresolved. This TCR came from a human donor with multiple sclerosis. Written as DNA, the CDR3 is TGTGCCAGCAGCTCCTCCCCCCAGCCCCAGCATTTT. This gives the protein CASSSSPQPQHF. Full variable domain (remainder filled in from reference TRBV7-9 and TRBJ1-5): DTGVSQNPRHKITKRGQNVTFRCDPISEHNRLYWYRQTLGQGPEFLTYFQNEAQLEKSRLLSDRFSAERPKGSFSTLEIQRTEQGDSAMYLCASSSSPQPQHFGDGTRLSIL.